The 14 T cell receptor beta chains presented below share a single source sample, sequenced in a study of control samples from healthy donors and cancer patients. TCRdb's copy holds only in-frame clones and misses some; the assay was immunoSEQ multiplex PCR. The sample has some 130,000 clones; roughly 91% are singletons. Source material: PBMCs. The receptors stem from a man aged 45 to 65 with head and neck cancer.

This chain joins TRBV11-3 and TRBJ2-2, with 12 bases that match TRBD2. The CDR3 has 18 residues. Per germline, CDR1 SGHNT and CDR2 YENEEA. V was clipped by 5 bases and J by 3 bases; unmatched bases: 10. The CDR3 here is CASSPTRTSGAYTGELFF. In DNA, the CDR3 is TGTGCCAGCAGCCCGACCCGGACTAGCGGGGCTTACACCGGGGAGCTGTTTTTT. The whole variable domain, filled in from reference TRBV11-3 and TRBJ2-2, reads EAGVVQSPRYKIIEKKQPVAFWCNPISGHNTLYWYLQNLGQGPELLIRYENEEAVDDSQLPKDRFSAERLKGVDSTLKIQPAELGDSAVYLCASSPTRTSGAYTGELFFGEGSRLTVL.

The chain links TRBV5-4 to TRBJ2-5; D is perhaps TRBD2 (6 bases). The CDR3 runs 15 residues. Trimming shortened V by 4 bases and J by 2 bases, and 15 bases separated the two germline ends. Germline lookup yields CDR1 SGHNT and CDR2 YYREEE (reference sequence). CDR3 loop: CASSTSETRQETQYF. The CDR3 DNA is TGTGCCAGCAGCACATCCGAGACTAGACAAGAGACCCAGTACTTC.

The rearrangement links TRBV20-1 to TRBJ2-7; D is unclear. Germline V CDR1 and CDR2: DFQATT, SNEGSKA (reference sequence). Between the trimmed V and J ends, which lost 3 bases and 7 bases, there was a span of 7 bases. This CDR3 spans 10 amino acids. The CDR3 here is CSASRNEQYF. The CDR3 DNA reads TGCAGTGCTAGTCGGAATGAGCAGTACTTC.

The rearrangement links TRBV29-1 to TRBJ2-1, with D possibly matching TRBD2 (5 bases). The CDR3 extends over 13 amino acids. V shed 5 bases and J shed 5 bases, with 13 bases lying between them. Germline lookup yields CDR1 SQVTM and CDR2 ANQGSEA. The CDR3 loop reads CSVFERKNNEQFF. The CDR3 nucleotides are TGCAGCGTTTTCGAGCGGAAGAACAATGAGCAGTTCTTC.

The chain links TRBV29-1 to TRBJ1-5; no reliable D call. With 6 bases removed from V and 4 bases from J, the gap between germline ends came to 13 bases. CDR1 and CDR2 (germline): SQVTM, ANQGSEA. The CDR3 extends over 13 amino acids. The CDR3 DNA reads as TGCAGCGTGCTGACTGAGCAGAATCAGCCCCAGCATTTT. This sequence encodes CSVLTEQNQPQHF.

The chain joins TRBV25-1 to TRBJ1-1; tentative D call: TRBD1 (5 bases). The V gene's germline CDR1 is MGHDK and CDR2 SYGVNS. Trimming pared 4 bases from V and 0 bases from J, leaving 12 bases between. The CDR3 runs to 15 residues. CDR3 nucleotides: TGTGCCAGCAGTGGCCAGGGCCGGGTGAACACTGAAGCTTTCTTT. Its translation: CASSGQGRVNTEAFF.

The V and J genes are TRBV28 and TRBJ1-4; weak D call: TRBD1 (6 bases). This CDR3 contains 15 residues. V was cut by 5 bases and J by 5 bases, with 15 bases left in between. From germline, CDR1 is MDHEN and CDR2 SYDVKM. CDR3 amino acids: CASSLRQARNEKLFF. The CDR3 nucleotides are TGTGCCAGCAGTCTAAGACAGGCCCGCAATGAAAAACTGTTTTTT.

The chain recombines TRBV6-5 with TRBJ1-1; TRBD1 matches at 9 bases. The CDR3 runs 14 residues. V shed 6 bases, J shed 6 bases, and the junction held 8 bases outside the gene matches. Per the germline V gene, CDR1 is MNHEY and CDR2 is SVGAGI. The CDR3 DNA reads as TGTGCCAGCAGAGTACAGGGGGCGGTCGCTGAAGCTTTCTTT. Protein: CASRVQGAVAEAFF.

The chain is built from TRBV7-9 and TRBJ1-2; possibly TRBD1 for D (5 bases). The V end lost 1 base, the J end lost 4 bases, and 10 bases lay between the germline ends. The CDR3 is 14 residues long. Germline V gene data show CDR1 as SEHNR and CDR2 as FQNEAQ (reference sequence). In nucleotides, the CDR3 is TGTGCCAGCAGCTTAGACGGAGGGGCCTATGGCTACACCTTC. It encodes CASSLDGGAYGYTF. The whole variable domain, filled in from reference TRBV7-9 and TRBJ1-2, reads DTGVSQNPRHKITKRGQNVTFRCDPISEHNRLYWYRQTLGQGPEFLTYFQNEAQLEKSRLLSDRFSAERPKGSFSTLEIQRTEQGDSAMYLCASSLDGGAYGYTFGSGTRLTVV.

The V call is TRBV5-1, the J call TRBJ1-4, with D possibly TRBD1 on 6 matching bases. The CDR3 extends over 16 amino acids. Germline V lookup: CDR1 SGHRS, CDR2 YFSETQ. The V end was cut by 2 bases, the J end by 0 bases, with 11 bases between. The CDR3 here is CASSLGQYATNEKLFF. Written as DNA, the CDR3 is TGCGCCAGCAGCTTAGGACAGTATGCAACTAATGAAAAACTGTTTTTT.

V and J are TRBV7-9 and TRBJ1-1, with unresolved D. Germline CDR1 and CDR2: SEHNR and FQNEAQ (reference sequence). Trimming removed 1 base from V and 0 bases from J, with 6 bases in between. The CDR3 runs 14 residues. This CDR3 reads CASSLGQMNTEAFF. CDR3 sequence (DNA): TGTGCCAGCAGCTTAGGGCAAATGAACACTGAAGCTTTCTTT.

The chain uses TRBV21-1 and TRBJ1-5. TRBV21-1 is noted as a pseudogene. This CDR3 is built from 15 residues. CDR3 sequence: CASSKRAYSNQPQHF. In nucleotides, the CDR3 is TGTGCCAGCAGCAAGAGAGCTTATAGCAATCAGCCCCAGCATTTT.

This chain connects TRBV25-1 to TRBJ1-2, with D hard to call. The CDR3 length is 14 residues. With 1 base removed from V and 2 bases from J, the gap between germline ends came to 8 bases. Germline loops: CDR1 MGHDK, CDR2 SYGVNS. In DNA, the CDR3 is TGTGCCAGCAGTGAATTCACAGAAAACTATGGCTACACCTTC. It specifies CASSEFTENYGYTF.

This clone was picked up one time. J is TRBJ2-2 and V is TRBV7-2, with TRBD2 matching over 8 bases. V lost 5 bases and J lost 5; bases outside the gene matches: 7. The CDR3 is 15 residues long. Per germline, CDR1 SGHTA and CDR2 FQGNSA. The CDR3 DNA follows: TGTGCCAGCAGCCTACTTGGGACTAGAACCGGGGAGCTGTTTTTT. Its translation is CASSLLGTRTGELFF.